Presented here are 23 T cell receptor beta chains from one specimen sequenced in a study of blood T cell repertoires in COVID-19. The table came from immunoSEQ multiplex PCR; TCRdb's copy has only in-frame clones and leaves some out. Here the sample spans under 300,000 clones, roughly 88% being singletons. Sequenced sample: PBMCs or T cells enriched from blood (not recorded which). These receptors came from a middle-aged woman with acute COVID-19.

The rearrangement links TRBV14 to TRBJ2-1; D not resolved. V lost 0 bases and J 10 bases, leaving 4 bases between the germline ends. This CDR3 is built from 11 residues. CDR1 and CDR2 from the germline V gene are SGHDN and FVKESK. The CDR3 is CASSQEREQFF. CDR3 coding DNA: TGTGCCAGCAGCCAAGAACGGGAGCAGTTCTTC.

This clone was seen a few times. CDR3 nucleotides: TGTGCCACCAGTGAAGGGGGCGCAAGAAAGACCCAGTACTTC. Amino acids: CATSEGGARKTQYF. V usage is TRBV24-1 and J usage is TRBJ2-5; TRBD1 matches at 7 bases. V was clipped by 4 bases and J by 6 bases; unmatched bases: 7. Germline-derived CDR1 and CDR2 are KGHDR and SFDVKD. The CDR3 sequence is 14 residues long.

The V gene is TRBV10-3, the J gene TRBJ1-3; 9 nucleotides match TRBD1. The CDR3 is made up of 17 amino acids. Germline trimming cut 3 bases from V and 3 bases from J; bases unmatched to any gene: 9. Germline V CDR1 and CDR2: ENHRY, SYGVKD. The CDR3, as DNA: TGTGCCATCAGTGACTTTGCCGGGACAGGGAGTGGAAACACCATATATTTT. Protein sequence: CAISDFAGTGSGNTIYF.

This chain links TRBV7-9 with TRBJ2-1; D ambiguous. Germline CDR1 and CDR2: SEHNR and FQNEAQ (reference sequence). The CDR3 contains 12 residues. Trimming stripped 3 bases from V and 4 bases from J, with 4 bases between. CDR3 protein: CASSFSYNEQFF. Here the CDR3 DNA reads TGTGCCAGCAGCTTTTCATACAATGAGCAGTTCTTC.

V gene TRBV7-3 combines with J gene TRBJ1-1; possibly TRBD1 for D (6 bases). The V end was cut by 5 bases, the J end by 1 base, with 14 bases between. Germline CDR1 reads SGHTA; CDR2 reads FQGTGA. The CDR3 sequence is 15 residues long. The DNA of the CDR3 is TGTGCCAGCAGCCCCCAGGGGTTACCGAACACTGAAGCTTTCTTT. Protein sequence: CASSPQGLPNTEAFF.

This sequence joins TRBV19 and TRBJ2-6; D is undetermined. From germline, CDR1 is LNHDA and CDR2 SQIVND (reference sequence). The CDR3 extends over 15 amino acids. V lost 4 bases to trimming and J lost 2 bases, with 9 bases between them. CDR3 amino acids: CASSKQQPGANVLTF. CDR3 in DNA: TGTGCCAGTAGTAAACAGCAACCTGGGGCCAACGTCCTGACTTTC.

This chain connects TRBV7-9 to TRBJ2-3, with D possibly matching TRBD2 (6 bases). Looked up from germline, CDR1 is SEHNR and CDR2 is FQNEAQ (reference sequence). With 1 base removed from V and 4 bases from J, the gap between germline ends came to 9 bases. The CDR3 spans 14 residues. Here the CDR3 DNA reads TGTGCCAGCAGCTTAGTGGCGGGATCAGATACGCAGTATTTT. Its protein product is CASSLVAGSDTQYF.

This clone was seen only once. The chain uses TRBV2 and TRBJ2-3; 9 nucleotides line up with TRBD1. With V trimmed by 2 bases and J by 9 bases, 6 bases remained unmatched. The length of the CDR3 is 14 residues. In germline, CDR1 is SNHLY, CDR2 FYNNEI. The CDR3 loop is CASSEYLGTGTQYF. CDR3 sequence (DNA): TGTGCCAGCAGTGAATATCTTGGGACAGGGACGCAGTATTTT.

This rearrangement joins TRBV7-9 to TRBJ2-5; the match to TRBD2 covers 12 bases. This CDR3 contains 15 residues. From germline, CDR1 is SEHNR and CDR2 FQNEAQ (reference sequence). J was trimmed by 4 bases and V by 5 bases; bases with no gene match: 5. The CDR3 DNA sequence: TGTGCCAGCAGCACCCCGGGACTAGCGGGAGAGACCCAGTACTTC. It is translated as CASSTPGLAGETQYF.

The rearrangement joins TRBV4-2 to TRBJ2-2; D ambiguous. Germline V gene lookup returns CDR1 LGHNA and CDR2 YNFKEQ. The CDR3 loop spans 13 amino acids. V lost 0 bases, J lost 8 bases, and 7 bases lay in between. CDR3 sequence: CASSQDGVGELFF. The CDR3 bases are TGTGCCAGCAGCCAAGACGGTGTGGGGGAGCTGTTTTTT.

In its sample, this clone was seen once. This rearrangement joins TRBV2 to TRBJ1-2, with no clear D. CDR1 and CDR2 from the germline V gene are SNHLY and FYNNEI. Trimming shortened V by 5 bases and J by 6 bases, and 16 bases separated the two germline ends. CDR3 length: 14 amino acids. In nucleotides, the CDR3 is TGTGCCAGCAGTTCGAAGATGGTCGGGGATGGCTACACCTTC. This translates into CASSSKMVGDGYTF.

The chain links TRBV23-1 to TRBJ2-7, with 9 bases aligning to TRBD2. TRBV23-1 is given ORF status, its function remaining uncertain. The CDR3 contains 17 residues. J lost 3 bases, V lost 0 bases, and 9 bases had no gene match. CDR3 sequence reads: CASSQSGREGRGYEQYF. In DNA form, the CDR3 reads TGCGCCAGCAGTCAATCAGGGCGGGAGGGCCGTGGCTACGAGCAGTACTTC.

This rearrangement joins TRBV28 to TRBJ1-2; D is uncertain. Germline loops: CDR1 MDHEN, CDR2 SYDVKM. There are 12 residues in the CDR3. Trimming cost V 2 bases and J 4 bases, with 5 bases left between them. CDR3 nucleotides: TGTGCCAGCAGTTTAGGAGTCTATGGCTACACCTTC. Amino acid sequence: CASSLGVYGYTF.

V and J are TRBV11-3 and TRBJ1-3; the D is unclear. The germline V gene has CDR1 SGHNT and CDR2 YENEEA. With 5 bases removed from V and 3 bases from J, the gap between germline ends came to 14 bases. The CDR3 has 15 amino acids. This CDR3 is CASSQGQVDGNTIYF. CDR3 sequence (DNA): TGTGCCAGCAGCCAAGGTCAGGTGGATGGAAACACCATATATTTT.

The chain carries TRBV6-1 and TRBJ2-7; D may be TRBD2 (5 bases). Germline V gene lookup returns CDR1 MNHNS and CDR2 SASEGT. V lost 1 base and J 6 bases, leaving 10 bases between the germline ends. This CDR3 spans 13 amino acids. The DNA for the CDR3 is TGTGCCAGCAGTGAAGTGAGGGTATCCGAGCAGTACTTC. It is translated as CASSEVRVSEQYF.

The chain recombines TRBV12-5 with TRBJ2-1, with 8 positions matching TRBD2. This CDR3 has 15 amino acids. The germline V gene has CDR1 LGHNT and CDR2 FRNRAP. V was pared by 4 bases and J by 0 bases, with 2 bases of the junction left unmatched. The CDR3 loop reads CASGWSGSSYNEQFF. The CDR3 region has the DNA TGTGCTAGTGGTTGGAGCGGGAGCTCCTACAATGAGCAGTTCTTC.

The chain's CDR3 is CAVRDRGIYGYTF. The CDR3 DNA reads as TGTGCCGTCCGGGACAGGGGGATATATGGCTACACCTTC. The V gene is TRBV6-5, the J gene TRBJ1-2, with 11 bases lining up with TRBD1. The CDR3 is made up of 13 amino acids. Unmatched junction bases numbered 7, after V lost 11 bases and J lost 5 bases. The germline CDR1 and CDR2 sequences are MNHEY and SVGAGI.

V is TRBV6-2 or TRBV6-3 and J is TRBJ2-7, with 8 nucleotides matching TRBD2. Trimming cost V 6 bases and J 4 bases; bases outside gene matches: 11. The CDR3 is made up of 15 amino acids. Germline-derived CDR1 and CDR2 are MNHEY and SVGEGT. Written as DNA, the CDR3 is TGTGCCAGCAGCCCTAGCAGCGGGAGTGCGTACGAGCAGTACTTC. Residues: CASSPSSGSAYEQYF.

V usage is TRBV28 and J usage is TRBJ2-5, with D possibly matching TRBD2 (5 bases). CDR1 is MDHEN, CDR2 SYDVKM, per germline. The CDR3 runs to 16 residues. V was cut by 8 bases and J by 1 base, with 20 bases left in between. The CDR3, as DNA: TGTGCCAGCTCCCCAGCAGGAGAGGGTCCCCAAGAGACCCAGTACTTC. This sequence encodes CASSPAGEGPQETQYF.

This clone was recorded a few times. The chain joins TRBV19 to TRBJ2-7; D ambiguous. V lost 5 bases to trimming and J lost 1 base, with 9 bases between them. CDR1 is LNHDA and CDR2 is SQIVND in the germline V gene (reference sequence). CDR3 length: 13 amino acids. The chain's CDR3 is CASSLRPSYEQYF. CDR3 sequence (DNA): TGTGCCAGTAGTCTGCGGCCTTCCTACGAGCAGTACTTC.

The chain joins TRBV7-9 to TRBJ1-1; no reliable D call. The CDR3 extends over 14 amino acids. Germline loops: CDR1 SEHNR, CDR2 FQNEAQ (reference sequence). The V gene lost 3 bases and the J gene lost 5 bases, with 13 bases spanning the gap. CDR3 sequence reads: CASSFRSRGTEAFF. DNA for the CDR3: TGTGCCAGCAGCTTCCGATCTAGAGGGACTGAAGCTTTCTTT.

In this sample, this clone turned up a few times. The rearrangement links TRBV19 to TRBJ1-1; D uncertain. The germline CDR1 and CDR2 sequences are LNHDA and SQIVND (reference sequence). The CDR3 is 14 residues long. Trimming removed 7 bases at V and 3 bases at J, with 15 bases between. CDR3 sequence reads: CASKALRAHTEAFF. Here the CDR3 DNA reads TGTGCCAGTAAGGCTCTGAGGGCACACACTGAAGCTTTCTTT. The variable domain in full, with the rest retrieved from reference TRBV19 and TRBJ1-1, is DGGITQSPKYLFRKEGQNVTLSCEQNLNHDAMYWYRQDPGQGLRLIYYSQIVNDFQKGDIAEGYSVSREKKESFPLTVTSAQKNPTAFYLCASKALRAHTEAFFGQGTRLTVV.

The rearrangement uses TRBV15 and TRBJ1-1; TRBD1 agrees at 7 bases. Germline trimming cut 0 bases from V and 4 bases from J; bases unmatched to any gene: 14. The CDR3 spans 18 residues. The germline gives CDR1 LNHNV, CDR2 YYDKDF (reference sequence). The CDR3 DNA follows: TGTGCCACCAGCAGAGATGGGATAACAGGGGATAGGGTCACTGAAGCTTTCTTT. It encodes CATSRDGITGDRVTEAFF.